The 13 T cell receptor beta chains given below trace back to one sample, sequenced in a study of molecular identifiers for immune sequencing clone quantification. TCRdb independently ran MiXCR on the PCR reads; one entry per CDR3 protein. This table has roughly 630,000 distinct CDR3 sequences, roughly 23% appearing once. Specimen: naive CD8+ T cells from blood, with Jurkat cell RNA spiked in. Subset denoted: FACS-sorted CD8+CD4-CCR7+CD45RA+ naive T cells. The receptor set was obtained from a human donor in good health. Some libraries in this study had Jurkat cell RNA spiked in.

Many counts were recorded for this clonotype. The CDR3 DNA follows: TGTGCCAGCAGCTCCCGGGGACAGGGGATCGCTGGGGCCAACGTCCTGACTTTC. It translates to CASSSRGQGIAGANVLTF. The genes are TRBV7-9 and TRBJ2-6; 10 bases map to TRBD1. With V trimmed by 4 bases and J by 2 bases, 8 bases remained unmatched. The germline CDR1 and CDR2 sequences are SEHNR and FQNEAQ (reference sequence). This CDR3 has 18 amino acids.

This clonotype was seen more than once but under ten times. The chain recombines TRBV6-6 with TRBJ2-1; unclear D gene. V shed 6 bases and J shed 9 bases, with 9 bases lying between them. The length of the CDR3 is 11 residues. Looked up from germline, CDR1 is MNHNY and CDR2 is SVGAGI (reference sequence). DNA for the CDR3: TGTGCCAGCAGATACAGTTTTGAGCAGTTCTTC. Translation gives CASRYSFEQFF.

At least ten counts were recorded for this clonotype. The chain is built from TRBV28 and TRBJ2-5; D perhaps matches TRBD2 (5 bases). V lost 6 bases and J lost 1, with 18 bases in between. The CDR3 has 16 amino acids. Per germline, CDR1 MDHEN and CDR2 SYDVKM. The CDR3 sequence is CASRRLALAVQETQYF. The CDR3 bases are TGTGCCAGCAGAAGACTGGCGCTAGCCGTCCAAGAGACCCAGTACTTC.

Turning to this clonotype: A much larger clone sits a single nucleotide away, making a read error possible. The V call is TRBV19, the J call TRBJ2-6; D is uncertain. CDR3 size: 13 residues. From germline, CDR1 is LNHDA and CDR2 SQIVND (reference sequence). The CDR3 DNA is TGTACCAGTAGTATAGCTAGTGTTGACGTCCTGACTTTC. Residues: CTSSIASVDVLTF.

This clonotype was seen at least ten times. The chain recombines TRBV20-1 with TRBJ2-6; TRBD1 is a possible D gene (6 bases). The CDR3 spans 16 residues. The germline V gene encodes CDR1 DFQATT and CDR2 SNEGSKA (reference sequence). Trimming removed 5 bases from V and 2 bases from J, with 16 bases in between. DNA of the CDR3: TGCAGTGCTGAGCCATACGGGGACACTGGGGCCAACGTCCTGACTTTC. Its protein product is CSAEPYGDTGANVLTF.

This clonotype was detected many times. This rearrangement joins TRBV12-3 or TRBV12-4 to TRBJ2-3; 8 nucleotides match TRBD1. The CDR3 covers 15 residues. V was pared by 6 bases and J by 0 bases, with 5 bases of the junction left unmatched. This CDR3 is CASSHGQGSTDTQYF. CDR3 sequence (DNA): TGTGCCAGCAGCCATGGACAGGGCAGCACAGATACGCAGTATTTT.

To note about this clonotype: Sequence at one end of the junction differs from germline and may be a read error. The rearrangement uses TRBV27 and TRBJ1-5; 7 bases map to TRBD1. This CDR3 is built from 17 residues. Germline lookup yields CDR1 MNHEY and CDR2 SMNVEV (reference sequence). The CDR3 coding sequence is TGTGCCAGCAGTGAACAGGGGTTGGTTTTTAGCAGTCAGCCCCAGCATTTT. Its translation: CASSEQGLVFSSQPQHF.

Turning to this clonotype: At one boundary the junction diverges from the germline segment, which might be a read error. This chain links TRBV5-6 with TRBJ2-3; 15 bases fit TRBD2. CDR1 and CDR2 (germline): SGHDT, YYEEEE. The CDR3 consists of 18 residues. The CDR3 here is CARSSGLAGGGRADTQYF. In DNA form, the CDR3 reads TGTGCCCGCAGCTCCGGACTAGCGGGGGGGGGTCGTGCAGATACGCAGTATTTT.

This clonotype occurred a few times. The genes are TRBV4-3 and TRBJ1-2; D remains unclear. This CDR3 is 15 amino acids long. V was clipped by 0 bases and J by 8 bases, with 16 bases between them. The germline V gene encodes CDR1 LGHNA and CDR2 YSLEER. CDR3 residues: CASSQDLGQILGYTF. The DNA for the CDR3 is TGCGCCAGCAGCCAAGATCTGGGCCAGATCCTAGGCTACACCTTC.

This clonotype was recorded many times. The chain links TRBV20-1 to TRBJ2-3; perhaps TRBD1 as D (6 bases). Trimming cost V 3 bases and J 4 bases, with 8 bases left between them. In germline, CDR1 is DFQATT, CDR2 SNEGSKA (reference sequence). CDR3 length: 12 residues. The CDR3 DNA reads as TGCAGTGCTAGGGGACAATCAGATACGCAGTATTTT. Residues: CSARGQSDTQYF.

This clonotype was picked up many times. For the CDR3, the DNA is TGCGCCAGCAGCTTGGGGGACAGCGGCCTCTCCTACGAGCAGTACTTC. Its translation is CASSLGDSGLSYEQYF. The chain recombines TRBV5-1 with TRBJ2-7, with 7 nucleotides matching TRBD1. This CDR3 has 16 amino acids. The V gene's germline CDR1 is SGHRS and CDR2 YFSETQ. V was clipped by 0 bases and J by 0 bases; unmatched bases: 6.

This clonotype was seen many times. The genes are TRBV6-1 and TRBJ1-2; D gene ambiguous. The CDR3 is 11 residues long. CDR1 is MNHNS and CDR2 is SASEGT in the germline V gene. V lost 7 bases, J lost 4 bases, and 7 bases lay in between. This CDR3 is CASKTPYGYTF. The DNA of the CDR3 is TGTGCCAGCAAAACCCCCTATGGCTACACCTTC.

The chain uses TRBV27 and TRBJ2-5, with TRBD1 identical over 12 bases. The germline gives CDR1 MNHEY, CDR2 SMNVEV (reference sequence). The length of the CDR3 is 16 residues. V shed 1 base, J shed 3 bases, and the junction held 3 bases outside the gene matches. For the CDR3, the DNA is TGTGCCAGCAGTTTATATGGGACAGGGGGCGAAGAGACCCAGTACTTC. Residues: CASSLYGTGGEETQYF.